This T cell receptor beta chain was recovered during a study of chemoradiotherapy in HPV16-positive cancers. Points on this clone: Its matching antigen is unknown.

Broader study findings: In HPV16-positive patients, HPV-responsive T-cell expansion tracked better recurrence-free survival. During treatment, candidate HPV-specific clones and E7-related motifs expanded in tumor. The functional HPV-specific definition rests on just two HPV16-positive patients.

Germline lookup yields CDR1 MGHRA and CDR2 YSYEKL. The CDR3 totals 16 residues. V dropped 4 bases and J dropped 5 bases, with 20 bases sitting between them. TCRdb's copy holds only in-frame clones and misses some; the assay was immunoSEQ multiplex PCR. This table has about 15,000 clones, just over 90% appearing once. The genes are TRBV4-1 and TRBJ2-5; tentatively, D is TRBD1 (6 bases). The sequence came from a human donor with HPV-associated anogenital cancer. The specimen comprised blood, sampled from a patient who underwent chemoradiotherapy. CDR3 bases: TGCGCCAGCAGCCTCATCAGCCAGGGGTCAGGGGAGACCCAGTACTTC. Protein: CASSLISQGSGETQYF.